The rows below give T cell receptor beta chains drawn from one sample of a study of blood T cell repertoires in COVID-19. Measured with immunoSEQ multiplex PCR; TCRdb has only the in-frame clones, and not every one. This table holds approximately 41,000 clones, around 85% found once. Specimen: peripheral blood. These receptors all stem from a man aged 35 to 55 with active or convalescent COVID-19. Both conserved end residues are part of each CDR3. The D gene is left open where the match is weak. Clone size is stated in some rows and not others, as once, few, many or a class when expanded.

TGTGCCAGCAGCCCCCGACAGGGCGGGGGGGCTGAAGCTTTCTTT,CASSPRQGGGAEAFF,TRBD1,TRBV7-3,.,TRBJ1-1
TGTGCCAGCAGACCCGACAGGAGCTATGGCTACACCTTC,CASRPDRSYGYTF,.,TRBV6-5,once,TRBJ1-2
TGTGCCACCAACGGACAGGTGGGTACCTACGAGCAGTACTTC,CATNGQVGTYEQYF,TRBD1,TRBV6-5,.,TRBJ2-7
TGTGCCAGCAGGAGGGGGTCCCAAGAGAACAATGAGCAGTTCTTC,CASRRGSQENNEQFF,.,TRBV9,.,TRBJ2-1
TGTGCCTGGAAGGGAGCTACGAACACCGGGGAGCTGTTTTTT,CAWKGATNTGELFF,.,TRBV30,few,TRBJ2-2
TGCGCCAGCAGCCCGGGGGGGGACTACAGGGTCCGTGAGCAGTTCTTC,CASSPGGDYRVREQFF,TRBD2,TRBV4-1,.,TRBJ2-1
TGTGCCAGTAAAGTAGCGGGGACCTCCTACGAGCAGTACTTC,CASKVAGTSYEQYF,TRBD2,TRBV19,few,TRBJ2-7
TGTGCCAGCAGTCCTCCGACAGCAAATAGCAATCAGCCCCAGCATTTT,CASSPPTANSNQPQHF,.,TRBV28,.,TRBJ1-5
TGTGCCAGCAGTTCCTCCGATAGCGGGGGGGAACTCTACGAGCAGTACTTC,CASSSSDSGGELYEQYF,TRBD2,TRBV27,few,TRBJ2-7
TGTGCTAGTGGTTTGGTAAAGACAGGGTCGTTTAGCACAGATACGCAGTATTTT,CASGLVKTGSFSTDTQYF,TRBD1,TRBV12-5,.,TRBJ2-3
TGTGCCTGGAGTCACGGGCAGGGGAAGAAGGGGCAGTACTTC,CAWSHGQGKKGQYF,.,TRBV30,once,TRBJ2-7
TGCGCCAGCAGCCCGGTTGACGTTGGACAGGCGTCCTACGAGCAGTACTTC,CASSPVDVGQASYEQYF,TRBD1,TRBV5-1,once,TRBJ2-7
TGTGCCAGCAGCGTAGGGCAGGAGGATCAGCCCCAGCATTTT,CASSVGQEDQPQHF,.,TRBV9,.,TRBJ1-5
TGCAGCGTTGTAGTCAACACCGGGGAGCTGTTTTTT,CSVVVNTGELFF,.,TRBV29-1,.,TRBJ2-2
TGTGCCAGCAGACAGACAGCAACTAATGAAAAACTGTTTTTT,CASRQTATNEKLFF,.,TRBV3-1/TRBV3-2,.,TRBJ1-4
TGTGCCAGCAGACGTACCGGGACTGATACAGATACGCAGTATTTT,CASRRTGTDTDTQYF,.,TRBV3-1/TRBV3-2,.,TRBJ2-3
TGTGCCACCAGCAGACAGGTGAACCAAGAGACCCAGTACTTC,CATSRQVNQETQYF,.,TRBV15,.,TRBJ2-5
TGTGCCAGCAGCGCTCAGGGACGGGGGTCACCCCTCCACTTT,CASSAQGRGSPLHF,.,TRBV9,.,TRBJ1-6
TGCGCCAGCAGCCAGCAGGAGGGTGGCTACGAGCAGTACTTC,CASSQQEGGYEQYF,.,TRBV4-1,few,TRBJ2-7
TGTGCCAGCAGCCGGGACATGAGAAATGAAAAACTGTTTTTT,CASSRDMRNEKLFF,.,TRBV2,once,TRBJ1-4
TGCGCCAGCAGTTTGAGCGGGAGGGATGAGCAGTTCTTC,CASSLSGRDEQFF,TRBD2,TRBV5-1,.,TRBJ2-1
TGTGCCAGCAGTTACTCGGGGCGGAGCGAAGCTTTCTTT,CASSYSGRSEAFF,.,TRBV6-6,.,TRBJ1-1
TGTGCTAGTGGTCGGCTCCGGACTCGGGAGCAGTTCTTC,CASGRLRTREQFF,.,TRBV12-5,.,TRBJ2-1
TGTGCCAGCAGCTTGAGAGGGCCCAATCAGCCCCAGCATTTT,CASSLRGPNQPQHF,.,TRBV5-6,.,TRBJ1-5
.,CASSEWASGIRFF,.,TRBV10-1,.,TRBJ2-1
TGTGCCAGCAGCTCCGGCGGGGCGGGAAACAATGAGCAGTTCTTC,CASSSGGAGNNEQFF,.,TRBV7-2,once,TRBJ2-1
TGTGCCAGCAGCCCCCGCAGGGACAGGGATCCCGAGCAGTACTTC,CASSPRRDRDPEQYF,TRBD1,TRBV28,few,TRBJ2-7
TGTGCCAGTAGTATTAGGGCAGGGGGCAATGAGGACAATGAGCAGTTCTTC,CASSIRAGGNEDNEQFF,TRBD1,TRBV19,.,TRBJ2-1
TGTGCCAGCAGCGTAGAATGGGGGACAGGACAGGGGATCGGCTACACCTTC,CASSVEWGTGQGIGYTF,TRBD1,TRBV9,once,TRBJ1-2
TGTGCCAGCAGTTACCCGGGAAAGCCGGGCACTGAAGCTTTCTTT,CASSYPGKPGTEAFF,.,TRBV6-5,.,TRBJ1-1
TGTGCTAGTGGTTTGGTACAGGGCAAAGAGACCCAGTACTTC,CASGLVQGKETQYF,.,TRBV12-5,.,TRBJ2-5
TGTGCCAGCAGTTTACCGGACAGGGGGGGAACTGAAGCTTTCTTT,CASSLPDRGGTEAFF,TRBD1,TRBV28,.,TRBJ1-1
TGTGCCAGTAGTATGAGGTCGAGTAGCGGTTTGCGGAATGAGCAGTTCTTC,CASSMRSSSGLRNEQFF,.,TRBV19,.,TRBJ2-1
TGCGCCAGCAGCTTGGATCTAGCGGGGCCAGATACGCAGTATTTT,CASSLDLAGPDTQYF,TRBD2,TRBV5-1,.,TRBJ2-3
TGTGCCAGCAGTGAGGGACAGGGAATCACTGATGGCTACACCTTC,CASSEGQGITDGYTF,TRBD1,TRBV6-1,few,TRBJ1-2
TGTGCCAGCAGGAGAGAGAACACTGAAGCTTTCTTT,CASRRENTEAFF,.,TRBV6-6,.,TRBJ1-1
TGTGCCAGCAGCTTACCCCCGGGGGGGATCATCACCGGGGAGCTGTTTTTT,CASSLPPGGIITGELFF,TRBD2,TRBV7-2,.,TRBJ2-2
TGTGCCAGTAAGGGGAACACCATATATTTT,CASKGNTIYF,.,TRBV19,.,TRBJ1-3
TGCGCCAGCAGCCATTCCCCCAGGGGCTCGGAGGGCTACACCTTC,CASSHSPRGSEGYTF,.,TRBV4-1,.,TRBJ1-2
TGTGCCAGCAGCCAGAGTAACTCTGGAAACACCATATATTTT,CASSQSNSGNTIYF,.,TRBV3-1/TRBV3-2,once,TRBJ1-3